The 2 T cell receptor beta chains below all came from one sample that was sequenced in a study of graft-versus-host responses after intestinal transplantation. Sequencing used immunoSEQ multiplex PCR; TCRdb keeps in-frame clones, though not all of them. The profile shows about 98,000 clones, 86% of them singletons. The sequencing here drew on PBMCs, taken 255 days after intestinal transplant. All receptors come from a human patient who received an intestinal transplant, so some T cells may come from the graft donor.

The V call is TRBV9, the J call TRBJ2-7; tentative D call: TRBD1 (6 bases). Germline loops: CDR1 SGDLS, CDR2 YYNGEE. V lost 3 bases and J 4 bases, leaving 11 bases between the germline ends. The CDR3 extends over 13 amino acids. CDR3 DNA sequence: TGTGCCAGCAGCGGGCACACAGGGTACGAGCAGTACTTC. Translating gives CASSGHTGYEQYF.

V and J are TRBV19 and TRBJ1-2; D is ambiguous. The germline CDR1 and CDR2 sequences are LNHDA and SQIVND (reference sequence). Trimming took off 5 bases at V and 2 bases at J, with 18 bases between the two ends. The CDR3 covers 16 residues. The CDR3, as DNA: TGTGCCAGTAGTGCCCTCCCCACGGCCGGGAACTATGGCTACACCTTC. Protein product: CASSALPTAGNYGYTF.